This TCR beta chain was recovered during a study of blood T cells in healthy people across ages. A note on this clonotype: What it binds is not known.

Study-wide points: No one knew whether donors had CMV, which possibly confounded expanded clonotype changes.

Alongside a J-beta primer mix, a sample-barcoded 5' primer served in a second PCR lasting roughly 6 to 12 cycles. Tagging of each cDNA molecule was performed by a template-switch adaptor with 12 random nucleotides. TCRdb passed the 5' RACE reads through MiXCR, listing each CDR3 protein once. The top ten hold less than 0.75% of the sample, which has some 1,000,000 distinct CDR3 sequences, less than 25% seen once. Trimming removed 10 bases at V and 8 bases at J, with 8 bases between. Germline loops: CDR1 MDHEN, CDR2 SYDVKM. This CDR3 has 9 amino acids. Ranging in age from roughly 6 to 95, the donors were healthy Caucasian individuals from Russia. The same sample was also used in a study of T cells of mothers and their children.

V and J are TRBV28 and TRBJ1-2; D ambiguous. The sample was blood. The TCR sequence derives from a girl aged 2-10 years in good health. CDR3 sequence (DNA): TGTGCCATCGGGATGGGCTACACCTTC. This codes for CAIGMGYTF.